Each of the 2 T cell receptor beta chains below was sequenced from the same sample in a study of shared clonotypes between healthy human individuals. Only in-frame clones appear in the TCRdb table, and some are missing; sequencing was by immunoSEQ multiplex PCR. Among about 460,000 clones listed, roughly four fifths were seen once. Input material: PBMCs. The receptors derive from a woman in her forties in good health. Some clones in this sample may be carry-over from other donors' samples.

The chain is built from TRBV5-1 and TRBJ1-1; D remains unclear. This CDR3 has 13 amino acids. Trimming stripped 2 bases from V and 2 bases from J, with 7 bases between. The germline gives CDR1 SGHRS, CDR2 YFSETQ. The DNA for the CDR3 is TGCGCCAGCAGCTTCCAAGATAACACTGAAGCTTTCTTT. Residues: CASSFQDNTEAFF.

This clone was counted between two and nine times. One end of the junction is discordant with germline, which a read error may explain. This rearrangement joins TRBV19 to TRBJ1-2; 10 bases are a match to TRBD1. The CDR3 spans 14 residues. Germline lookup yields CDR1 LNHDA and CDR2 SQIVND (reference sequence). The CDR3 reads CASRQGAGNYGHTF. The CDR3 DNA follows: TGTGCCAGCCGACAGGGGGCTGGGAACTATGGCCACACCTTC.